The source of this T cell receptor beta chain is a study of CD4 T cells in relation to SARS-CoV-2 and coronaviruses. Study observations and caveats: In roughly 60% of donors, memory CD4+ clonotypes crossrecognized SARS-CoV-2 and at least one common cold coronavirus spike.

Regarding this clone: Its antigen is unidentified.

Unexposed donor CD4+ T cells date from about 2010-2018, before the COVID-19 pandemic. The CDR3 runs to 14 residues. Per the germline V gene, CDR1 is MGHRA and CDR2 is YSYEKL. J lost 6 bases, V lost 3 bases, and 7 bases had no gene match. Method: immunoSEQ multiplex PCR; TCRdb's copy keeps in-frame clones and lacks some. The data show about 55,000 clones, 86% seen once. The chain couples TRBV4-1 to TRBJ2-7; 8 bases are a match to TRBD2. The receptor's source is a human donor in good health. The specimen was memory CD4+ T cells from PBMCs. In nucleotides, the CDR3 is TGCGCCAGCAGCCAGAGAAGCGGGAGTTCCGAGCAGTACTTC. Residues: CASSQRSGSSEQYF.